What follows are 18 T cell receptor beta chains derived from one specimen sequenced in a study of molecular identifiers for immune sequencing clone quantification. TCRdb reanalysed the PCR reads using MiXCR and keeps one entry per CDR3 protein. The table shows 9,500 to 15,000 distinct CDR3 sequences, with 15% to 20% occurring only once. Sequenced: naive CD8+ T cells from blood, with Jurkat cell RNA spiked in. Stated subset: FACS-sorted CD8+CD4-CCR7+CD45RA+ naive T cells. These receptor sequences come from a human donor in good health. Some libraries in this study had Jurkat cell RNA spiked in.

Sample share makes this clonotype medium-sized. V gene TRBV6-2 or TRBV6-3 combines with J gene TRBJ1-1, with 8 nucleotides matching TRBD1. Germline CDR1 reads MNHEY; CDR2 reads SVGEGT. Trimming removed 2 bases from V and 3 bases from J; junction bases left unmatched: 5. The CDR3 is made up of 15 amino acids. DNA for the CDR3: TGTGCCAGCAGTTACCCACGGACAGGGCACACTGAAGCTTTCTTT. Translated, it gives CASSYPRTGHTEAFF.

The chain links TRBV5-1 to TRBJ2-2; 10 nucleotides align to TRBD1. Germline CDR1 and CDR2: SGHRS and YFSETQ. The CDR3 has 16 residues. Unmatched junction bases numbered 4, after V lost 0 bases and J lost 5 bases. In DNA, the CDR3 is TGCGCCAGCAGCTTGGACTGGACAGGGGGTACCGGGGAGCTGTTTTTT. Its protein is CASSLDWTGGTGELFF.

This clonotype was seen more than once but under ten times. The chain carries TRBV12-3 or TRBV12-4 and TRBJ1-1; D is uncertain. Deletions cut 3 bases from V and 5 bases from J, with 4 bases between. The CDR3 is made up of 11 amino acids. In DNA form, the CDR3 reads TGTGCCAGCAGTTTTGCTACTGAAGCTTTCTTT. This gives the protein CASSFATEAFF.

The gene calls are TRBV2 and TRBJ1-1, with a weak D call TRBD1 (5 bases). Germline assignment: CDR1 SNHLY and CDR2 FYNNEI. V was trimmed by 8 bases and J by 7 bases, leaving 14 bases between them. The CDR3 extends over 12 amino acids. CDR3 loop: CASLAGTSEAFF. CDR3 coding DNA: TGTGCCAGCCTAGCGGGGACGAGTGAAGCTTTCTTT.

By frequency in the sample, this clonotype is medium-sized. The genes are TRBV30 and TRBJ2-1; D gene unclear. Trimming shortened V by 2 bases and J by 8 bases, and 7 bases separated the two germline ends. Germline-derived CDR1 and CDR2 are GTSNPN and SVGIG (reference sequence). The CDR3 has 11 residues. The CDR3 protein is CAWSSSDEQFF. The CDR3 DNA follows: TGTGCCTGGAGTTCGAGCGATGAGCAGTTCTTC.

This clonotype was seen repeatedly, ten times or more. The chain has TRBV29-1 and TRBJ1-3, with no clear D. V lost 3 bases and J lost 4, with 19 bases in between. Germline assignment: CDR1 SQVTM and CDR2 ANQGSEA. The CDR3 runs to 16 residues. CDR3 sequence: CSVEIWTGHLGNTIYF. For the CDR3, the DNA is TGCAGCGTTGAGATATGGACTGGGCATTTGGGAAACACCATATATTTT.

This clonotype was detected only a few times. One base away lies a much larger clone, so this may be a sequencing read error. The chain combines TRBV6-5 with TRBJ2-2, with a tentative D call TRBD2 (6 bases). CDR1 is MNHEY, CDR2 SVGAGI, per germline. This CDR3 is 13 amino acids long. This CDR3 reads CASSYSSRGELLF. CDR3 sequence (DNA): TGTGCCAGCAGTTACTCGTCCCGCGGGGAGCTGCTTTTT.

This clonotype is classed as medium-sized. This chain connects TRBV4-2 to TRBJ1-1; D not resolved. CDR3 length equals 15 residues. Germline CDR1 is LGHNA and CDR2 is YNFKEQ. Trimming took off 0 bases at V and 8 bases at J, with 16 bases between the two ends. CDR3 bases: TGTGCCAGCAGCCAAGAGATGCCCCTCAAGTGGGAAGCTTTCTTT. It specifies CASSQEMPLKWEAFF.

This clonotype was picked up many times. The V and J genes are TRBV2 and TRBJ2-7; D possibly corresponds to TRBD2 (5 bases). Germline V gene data show CDR1 as SNHLY and CDR2 as FYNNEI. Between the trimmed V and J ends, which lost 6 bases and 3 bases, there was a span of 9 bases. The CDR3 extends over 12 amino acids. The CDR3 region has the DNA TGTGCCAGCAGCGCACTAGTCTACGAGCAGTACTTC. Translating it yields CASSALVYEQYF.

About this clonotype itself: This could be a read error, since a much larger clone is one nucleotide away. The rearrangement joins TRBV6-5 to TRBJ2-2, with D maybe TRBD1 (6 bases). The germline V gene has CDR1 MNHEY and CDR2 SVGAGI. This CDR3 is built from 17 residues. V lost 2 bases to trimming and J lost 3 bases, with 16 bases between them. CDR3 amino acids: CASSYPRGLPHTGELFF. CDR3 coding DNA: TGTGCCAGCAGTTACCCGAGGGGGTTGCCGCACACCGGGGAGCTGTTTTTT.

In the case of this clonotype: A much larger clone differs from this one at a single base, so this may be a read error. V and J are TRBV6-2 or TRBV6-3 and TRBJ1-5; no reliable D call. The CDR3 loop spans 15 amino acids. Germline lookup yields CDR1 MNHEY and CDR2 SVGEGT. The V end was cut by 4 bases, the J end by 6 bases, with 16 bases between. DNA of the CDR3: TGTGCCAGCAGTTCCAGAAGGGTGATCAGTCAGCCCCAGCATTTT. This translates into CASSSRRVISQPQHF.

In the case of this clonotype: A read error may explain this, as a much larger clone is one base away. The DNA for the CDR3 is TGTGCCAGCAGTTTTCCGCGGGAGGGCTGGGTTGAGCAGTTCTTC. Translation: CASSFPREGWVEQFF. The J gene is TRBJ2-1, the V gene TRBV28; 9 bases line up with TRBD2. V lost 3 bases to trimming and J lost 9 bases; unmatched junction nucleotides: 9. The CDR3 is made up of 15 amino acids. Germline CDR1 MDHEN, CDR2 SYDVKM.

About this clonotype: At one boundary the junction diverges from the germline segment, which might be a read error. The chain has TRBV7-2 and TRBJ2-1, with a weak D call TRBD1 (6 bases). The CDR3 loop spans 13 amino acids. In germline, CDR1 is SGHTA, CDR2 FQGNSA. The CDR3 protein is CASSFHNRDEQFF. The CDR3 coding sequence is TGTGCTAGCAGCTTTCATAACAGGGATGAGCAGTTCTTC.

This clonotype was counted only a few times. This chain links TRBV9 with TRBJ2-6; D is ambiguous. V shed 0 bases and J shed 3 bases, with 4 bases lying between them. The CDR3 covers 14 residues. Germline values: CDR1 SGDLS, CDR2 YYNGEE. DNA for the CDR3: TGTGCCAGCAGCGTAGGGTTTGGGGCCAACGTCCTGACTTTC. Amino acid sequence: CASSVGFGANVLTF.

This clonotype is labeled as medium-sized. This chain joins TRBV20-1 and TRBJ2-3; 12 nucleotides agree with TRBD2. This CDR3 comprises 16 residues. V dropped 6 bases and J dropped 4; count of bases not matched to a gene: 11. The germline CDR1 and CDR2 sequences are DFQATT and SNEGSKA (reference sequence). DNA for the CDR3: TGCAGTGCCCCTGTCCCCTCTAGCGGGAGGGCAGATACGCAGTATTTT. The encoded protein is CSAPVPSSGRADTQYF.

Concerning this clonotype: A much more abundant neighbour one base away suggests this may be a read error. This chain links TRBV5-4 with TRBJ1-6, with 9 bases matching TRBD1. The CDR3 has 15 amino acids. With 4 bases clipped from V and 8 bases from J, the junction kept 7 bases outside the gene matches. In germline, CDR1 is SGHNT, CDR2 YYREEE (reference sequence). The CDR3: CASSGRGQGDSPLHF. CDR3 DNA sequence: TGTGCCAGCAGCGGCCGGGGACAGGGAGATTCACCCCTCCACTTT.

As for this clonotype: A much larger clonotype is one base distant, so this may be a read error. This chain's CDR3 is CASSSREGYEEYF. In nucleotides, the CDR3 is TGCGCCAGCAGCTCGAGAGAGGGCTACGAAGAGTACTTC. This sequence joins TRBV5-1 and TRBJ2-7; D perhaps matches TRBD2 (5 bases). The germline CDR1 and CDR2 sequences are SGHRS and YFSETQ. V gave up 3 bases and J gave up 11 bases, with 18 bases separating them. The CDR3 spans 13 residues. Complete variable domain (other parts from reference TRBV5-1 and TRBJ2-7): KAGVTQTPRYLIKTRGQQVTLSCSPISGHRSVSWYQQTPGQGLQFLFEYFSETQRNKGNFPGRFSGRQFSNSRSEMNVSTLELGDSALYLCASSSREGYEEYFGPGTRLTVT.

In its sample, this clonotype is medium-sized. CDR3 region: CASRSTGELFF. CDR3 in DNA: TGTGCCAGCAGGAGCACCGGGGAGCTGTTTTTT. The chain is built from TRBV3-1 and TRBJ2-2; no clear D gene. With 6 bases removed from V and 4 bases from J, the gap between germline ends came to 3 bases. CDR1 LGHDT and CDR2 YNNKEL come from the germline V gene (reference sequence). CDR3 size: 11 residues.